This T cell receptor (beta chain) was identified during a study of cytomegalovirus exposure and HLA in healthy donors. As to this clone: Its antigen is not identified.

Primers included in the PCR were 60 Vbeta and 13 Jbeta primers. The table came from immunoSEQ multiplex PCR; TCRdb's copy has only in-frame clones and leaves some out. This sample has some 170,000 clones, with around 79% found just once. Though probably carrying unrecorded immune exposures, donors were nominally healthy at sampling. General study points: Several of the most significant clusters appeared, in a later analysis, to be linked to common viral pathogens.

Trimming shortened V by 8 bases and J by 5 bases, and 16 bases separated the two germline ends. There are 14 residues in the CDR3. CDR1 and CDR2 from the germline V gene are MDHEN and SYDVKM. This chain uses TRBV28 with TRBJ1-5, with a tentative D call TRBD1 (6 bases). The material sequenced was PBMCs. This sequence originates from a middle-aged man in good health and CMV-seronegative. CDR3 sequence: CASSETGFYQPQHF. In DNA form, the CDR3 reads TGTGCCAGCTCTGAGACAGGTTTTTATCAGCCCCAGCATTTT.